A selection of T cell receptor beta chains follows, all from one sample in a study of graft-versus-host responses after intestinal transplantation. Some clones are missing from TCRdb's copy, which holds only in-frame ones; the method was immunoSEQ multiplex PCR. The top ten hold about 4% of the sample, which has approximately 17,000 clones, around 83% seen once. The material sequenced was ileum tissue, taken 580 to 600 days after intestinal transplantation. Receptors originate from a human patient who received an intestinal transplant, so some T cells may come from the graft donor. Each CDR3 is given with its conserved first and last residue. Each record gives: J gene, D gene, clone size, V gene, CDR3 protein, CDR3 DNA. D genes are given only for firm matches. Part of the rows lack a size; the others show once, few, many or a class for expanded clones.

J: TRBJ2-7; D: -; size: -; V: TRBV6-5; CDR3: CASSYSYKSYEQYF; DNA: TGTGCCAGCAGTTACTCATACAAGTCCTACGAGCAGTACTTC
J: TRBJ2-7; D: TRBD2; size: few; V: TRBV5-1; CDR3: CASSLGTSGGADEQYF; DNA: TGCGCCAGCAGCTTGGGAACTAGCGGGGGGGCCGACGAGCAGTACTTC
J: TRBJ1-5; D: -; size: once; V: TRBV27; CDR3: CASSQTGTTNQPQHF; DNA: TGTGCCAGCAGTCAAACCGGGACAACCAATCAGCCCCAGCATTTT
J: TRBJ2-1; D: TRBD2; size: few; V: TRBV6-5; CDR3: CASSLTASGSNEQFF; DNA: TGTGCCAGCAGTTTAACGGCTAGCGGGAGTAATGAGCAGTTCTTC
J: TRBJ1-1; D: -; size: -; V: TRBV9; CDR3: CASSPTGVGNTEAFF; DNA: TGTGCCAGCAGCCCTACGGGGGTGGGGAACACTGAAGCTTTCTTT
J: TRBJ2-5; D: -; size: few; V: TRBV10-3; CDR3: CAISETGIQETQYF; DNA: TGTGCCATCAGTGAGACGGGGATCCAAGAGACCCAGTACTTC
J: TRBJ1-1; D: -; size: -; V: TRBV5-6; CDR3: CASSLGLWDTEAFF; DNA: TGTGCCAGCAGCTTGGGACTATGGGACACTGAAGCTTTCTTT
J: TRBJ1-2; D: -; size: once; V: TRBV6-1; CDR3: CASSDKGPYGYTF; DNA: TGTGCCAGCAGTGATAAGGGCCCCTATGGCTACACCTTC
J: TRBJ1-1; D: -; size: -; V: TRBV6-5; CDR3: CASRVNTEAFF; DNA: TGTGCCAGCAGGGTGAACACTGAAGCTTTCTTT
J: TRBJ1-5; D: TRBD1; size: few; V: TRBV5-6; CDR3: CASSLGQGAQPQHF; DNA: TGTGCCAGCAGCTTGGGACAGGGAGCTCAGCCCCAGCATTTT
J: TRBJ2-7; D: TRBD2; size: -; V: TRBV6-6; CDR3: CASGSGGSSYEQYF; DNA: TGTGCCAGCGGAAGCGGGGGAAGCTCCTACGAGCAGTACTTC
J: TRBJ1-5; D: -; size: -; V: TRBV10-3; CDR3: CAISVGFSNQPQHF; DNA: TGTGCCATCAGTGTAGGATTCAGCAATCAGCCCCAGCATTTT
J: TRBJ1-2; D: -; size: -; V: TRBV5-1; CDR3: CASSLDRTPYGYTF; DNA: TGCGCCAGCAGCTTGGACCGGACACCCTATGGCTACACCTTC
J: TRBJ1-5; D: -; size: -; V: TRBV30; CDR3: CAWSVQLNQPQHF; DNA: TGTGCCTGGAGTGTACAGCTTAATCAGCCCCAGCATTTT
J: TRBJ1-6; D: -; size: few; V: TRBV6-1; CDR3: CASSGERNSPLHF; DNA: TGTGCCAGCAGTGGGGAGAGAAATTCACCCCTCCACTTT
J: TRBJ1-1; D: TRBD1; size: once; V: TRBV7-8; CDR3: CASSGPTGVRTEAFF; DNA: TGTGCCAGCAGCGGACCGACAGGGGTGAGGACTGAAGCTTTCTTT
J: TRBJ1-5; D: -; size: -; V: TRBV20-1; CDR3: CSASRTGRQHF; DNA: TGCAGTGCTAGCCGAACAGGCCGCCAGCATTTT
J: TRBJ2-2; D: -; size: few; V: TRBV5-5; CDR3: CASTTHTGELFF; DNA: TGTGCCAGCACCACTCACACCGGGGAGCTGTTTTTT
J: TRBJ1-3; D: -; size: medium-sized; V: TRBV19; CDR3: CASSIGSGNTIYF; DNA: TGTGCCAGTAGTATTGGATCTGGAAACACCATATATTTT
J: TRBJ2-1; D: TRBD1; size: -; V: TRBV10-3; CDR3: CAISARQGVNEQFF; DNA: TGTGCCATCAGTGCAAGACAGGGGGTCAATGAGCAGTTCTTC
J: TRBJ2-1; D: -; size: -; V: TRBV27; CDR3: CASSPPGVEQFF; DNA: TGTGCCAGCAGTCCCCCCGGGGTTGAGCAGTTCTTC
J: TRBJ1-4; D: -; size: few; V: TRBV5-4; CDR3: CASSLLQATNEKLFF; DNA: TGTGCCAGCAGCCTACTTCAAGCAACTAATGAAAAACTGTTTTTT
J: TRBJ2-3; D: TRBD2; size: once; V: TRBV7-2; CDR3: CASSFGGAADTQYF; DNA: TGTGCCAGCAGCTTCGGGGGGGCGGCAGATACGCAGTATTTT
J: TRBJ1-1; D: -; size: -; V: TRBV5-4; CDR3: CASSQVGGPNTEAFF; DNA: TGTGCCAGCAGCCAAGTGGGGGGCCCGAACACTGAAGCTTTCTTT
J: TRBJ2-7; D: -; size: -; V: TRBV5-1; CDR3: CASRRAGSSYEQYF; DNA: TGCGCCAGCAGACGGGCAGGGAGCTCCTACGAGCAGTACTTC
J: TRBJ1-1; D: -; size: -; V: TRBV6-5; CDR3: CASRENTEAFF; DNA: TGTGCCAGCAGGGAGAACACTGAAGCTTTCTTT
J: TRBJ2-7; D: TRBD1; size: once; V: TRBV29-1; CDR3: CSAKGQALYEQYF; DNA: TGCAGCGCCAAGGGACAGGCTCTCTACGAGCAGTACTTC
J: TRBJ2-5; D: -; size: -; V: TRBV5-1; CDR3: CASGGQETQYF; DNA: TGCGCCAGCGGGGGACAAGAGACCCAGTACTTC
J: TRBJ2-7; D: -; size: -; V: TRBV7-2; CDR3: CASSSPSEQYF; DNA: TGTGCCAGCAGCTCCCCTAGCGAGCAGTACTTC
J: TRBJ2-5; D: TRBD2; size: -; V: TRBV7-9; CDR3: CASLPASGVQETQYF; DNA: TGTGCCAGCTTGCCCGCTAGCGGGGTACAAGAGACCCAGTACTTC
J: TRBJ2-1; D: -; size: -; V: TRBV19; CDR3: CASRDGLINEQFF; DNA: TGTGCCAGTAGGGACGGACTTATCAATGAGCAGTTCTTC
J: TRBJ1-4; D: -; size: -; V: TRBV2; CDR3: CASTILSEKLFF; DNA: TGTGCCAGCACGATCCTATCCGAAAAACTGTTTTTT
J: TRBJ1-1; D: TRBD1; size: -; V: TRBV6-5; CDR3: CASSYSGTGYEAFF; DNA: TGTGCCAGCAGTTACTCGGGGACAGGGTATGAAGCTTTCTTT
J: TRBJ1-1; D: -; size: -; V: TRBV10-1; CDR3: CASSESWQGRTEAFF; DNA: TGCGCCAGCAGTGAGTCGTGGCAGGGAAGAACTGAAGCTTTCTTT
J: TRBJ2-7; D: TRBD2; size: -; V: TRBV6-1; CDR3: CASSATGTSVGYEQYF; DNA: TGTGCCAGCAGTGCTACCGGGACTAGCGTCGGGTACGAGCAGTACTTC
J: TRBJ2-2; D: TRBD2; size: once; V: TRBV19; CDR3: CASNQVPQRGGTGELFF; DNA: TGTGCCAGTAATCAGGTCCCCCAGCGGGGGGGAACCGGGGAGCTGTTTTTT
J: TRBJ2-7; D: TRBD2; size: -; V: TRBV5-6; CDR3: CASSSGLAGSYEQYF; DNA: TGTGCCAGCAGCTCCGGACTAGCGGGGAGCTACGAGCAGTACTTC
J: TRBJ1-2; D: -; size: -; V: TRBV4-1; CDR3: CASSQDWDTNGYTF; DNA: TGCGCCAGCAGCCAAGATTGGGACACGAATGGCTACACCTTC
J: TRBJ2-2; D: -; size: -; V: TRBV6-6; CDR3: CASSYSQGGKTGELFF; DNA: TGTGCCAGCAGTTACTCTCAGGGGGGAAAGACCGGGGAGCTGTTTTTT
J: TRBJ1-1; D: TRBD1; size: -; V: TRBV19; CDR3: CATTDRGSTNTEAFF; DNA: TGTGCTACTACGGACAGGGGAAGTACGAACACTGAAGCTTTCTTT